Below, 10 T cell receptor beta chains from the same sample are listed, as sequenced in a study of untreated major depressive disorder. Repertoires were generated with immunoSEQ multiplex PCR, while TCRdb's copy carries only in-frame clones and drops some. The sample lists about 19,000 clones; more than 85% were seen once. Study results and limitations: TRBV05-01 (Vbeta 5.1) usage was higher in CD4+ T cells of depressed patients than controls.

For these receptors, no antigen is known. Specimen: CD4+ T cells from PBMCs. The receptors derive from a woman aged 40 to 50 with major depressive disorder.

The rearrangement uses TRBV5-6 and TRBJ2-5; TRBD2 matches at 7 bases. The V and J ends lost 0 bases and 1 base, in that order; junction bases with no gene match: 0. This CDR3 has 14 residues. From germline, CDR1 is SGHDT and CDR2 YYEEEE. In DNA form, the CDR3 reads TGTGCCAGCAGCTTGGGGACTAGCCAAGAGACCCAGTACTTC. Amino acids: CASSLGTSQETQYF.

The J gene is TRBJ1-4, the V gene TRBV5-5; D unresolved. Trimming shortened V by 0 bases and J by 7 bases, and 4 bases separated the two germline ends. The CDR3 runs 12 residues. The germline V gene encodes CDR1 SGHKS and CDR2 YYEKEE (reference sequence). The CDR3 sequence: CASSLGTEKLFF. The DNA for the CDR3 is TGTGCCAGCAGCTTGGGGACTGAAAAACTGTTTTTT. The entire variable domain, with the rest obtained from reference TRBV5-5 and TRBJ1-4, is as follows: DAGVTQSPTHLIKTRGQQVTLRCSPISGHKSVSWYQQVLGQGPQFIFQYYEKEERGRGNFPDRFSARQFPNYSSELNVNALLLGDSALYLCASSLGTEKLFFGSGTQLSVL.

To note about this clone: One end of the junction varies from germline; a read error may be responsible. The chain combines TRBV4-1 with TRBJ2-5, with D hard to call. The CDR3 contains 12 residues. Germline lookup yields CDR1 MGHRA and CDR2 YSYEKL. CDR3 sequence: CASSQDHETQYF. CDR3 nucleotide sequence: TGCGCCAGCAGCCAAGACCACGAGACCCAGTACTTC.

The chain uses TRBV19 and TRBJ2-7; D is possibly TRBD1 (5 bases). CDR1 and CDR2 (germline): LNHDA, SQIVND (reference sequence). The ends were cut back, 2 bases at V and 7 bases at J, with 12 bases in the middle. The CDR3 length is 13 residues. The chain's CDR3 is CASSISPGREQYF. In nucleotides, the CDR3 is TGTGCCAGTAGTATATCCCCAGGGCGGGAGCAGTACTTC.

A single count supports this clone. The chain links TRBV5-1 to TRBJ2-1; TRBD1 matches at 10 bases. Germline CDR1 is SGHRS and CDR2 is YFSETQ. The CDR3 runs 16 residues. V lost 2 bases, J lost 8 bases, and 10 bases stayed unmatched. CDR3 region: CASSFQGQGFGDEQFF. The CDR3 coding sequence is TGCGCCAGCAGCTTCCAGGGACAGGGGTTCGGTGATGAGCAGTTCTTC.

The chain employs TRBV27 and TRBJ1-1; no firm D call. The CDR3 is 15 residues long. Trimming pared 0 bases from V and 5 bases from J, leaving 13 bases between. Germline loops: CDR1 MNHEY, CDR2 SMNVEV (reference sequence). The CDR3 protein is CASSLSRVVGTEAFF. The CDR3 bases are TGTGCCAGCAGTTTATCGAGGGTCGTGGGGACTGAAGCTTTCTTT.

V and J are TRBV30 and TRBJ1-2; no reliable D call. The V end was cut by 2 bases, the J end by 8 bases, with 12 bases between. Germline V gives CDR1 GTSNPN, CDR2 SVGIG (reference sequence). The CDR3 is made up of 12 amino acids. CDR3 amino acids: CAWSIDRGGYTF. In DNA, the CDR3 is TGTGCCTGGAGTATAGATCGAGGAGGCTACACCTTC.

The chain joins TRBV29-1 to TRBJ2-1; D possibly corresponds to TRBD2 (7 bases). The CDR3 extends over 15 amino acids. CDR1 and CDR2 (germline): SQVTM, ANQGSEA. V lost 5 bases and J lost 0, with 14 bases in between. The CDR3 bases are TGCAGCGTTTCGGGGGGCAGGGTCTCCTACAATGAGCAGTTCTTC. Residues: CSVSGGRVSYNEQFF.

The sample holds a few counts of this clone. The genes are TRBV4-1 and TRBJ1-2; D uncertain. The CDR3 sequence is 12 residues long. The V and J ends lost 3 bases and 8 bases respectively, with 10 bases between them. CDR1 is MGHRA, CDR2 YSYEKL, per germline. The DNA for the CDR3 is TGCGCCAGCAGCCACCTCGTGGGAGGCTACACCTTC. This gives the protein CASSHLVGGYTF.

The CDR3 bases are TGTGCCAGCTCACCCCCGGCTGGTTCGAAAGAAAAACTGTTTTTT. Its protein is CASSPPAGSKEKLFF. V and J are TRBV18 and TRBJ1-4; D unresolved. The CDR3 is 15 amino acids. In germline, CDR1 is KGHSH, CDR2 LQKENI. The V gene lost 3 bases and the J gene lost 8 bases, with 16 bases spanning the gap. Combining the CDR3 with reference TRBV18 and TRBJ1-4 gives the whole variable domain NAGVMQNPRHLVRRRGQEARLRCSPMKGHSHVYWYRQLPEEGLKFMVYLQKENIIDESGMPKERFSAEFPKEGPSILRIQQVVRGDSAAYFCASSPPAGSKEKLFFGSGTQLSVL.